This TCR beta chain is from a study of T-cell reconstitution after alpha-beta-depleted transplantation in children. V dropped 5 bases and J dropped 6 bases, with 20 bases sitting between them. The CDR3 covers 15 residues. A note on this clonotype: Its target is not known.

The library targeted TCRbeta and was prepared with unique molecular identifiers. TCRdb reanalysed the PCR reads using MiXCR and keeps one entry per CDR3 protein. Found here are tens of thousands of distinct CDR3 sequences, 40% to 45% of them singletons; the top ten hold roughly 98%. Study outcomes and limitations: Where alpha-beta T cells came from about two months after transplant was reportedly several hundred expanded graft clones. Newly produced T cells mostly accounted for T-cell counts and diversity one year post-transplant. The study traced high day-60 TCRbeta diversity in some patients to surviving recipient T cells and thymic progenitors.

The chain carries TRBV12-3 or TRBV12-4 and TRBJ2-7; D might be TRBD1 (5 bases). This TCR derives from a male patient between 10 and 17 years old who had a stem cell transplant for acute lymphoblastic leukemia, so the T cells may come from the graft donor. The sample consisted of PBMCs, mostly from graft donor cells, taken 360 days after TCRalphabeta/CD19-depleted stem cell transplant. The chain's CDR3 is CASSVKDSTIVEQYF. The DNA of the CDR3 is TGTGCCAGCAGTGTAAAAGACAGTACCATTGTCGAGCAGTACTTC.